This T cell receptor (beta chain) is from a study of shared clonotypes between healthy human individuals (TCRdb year 2020). For the study in its entirety: The cohort comprised a couple of women and a few men aged 18 to 49 years. Per donor, three plates each were used for CD4 naive and CD4 memory, two for CD8 naive, and one for CD8 memory. To estimate repertoire size and how much clonotypes are shared between individuals, the study performed deep sequencing of blood TCR repertoires from 4 to 6 healthy adults. To increase sequencing depth and limit assay-specific biases, TCR repertoire library preparation and sequencing were carried out by different laboratories using diverse techniques. Per donor, leukapheresis produced somewhere between about 0.8 and 9.5 billion PBMCs. Results and caveats for the whole study, not just this receptor: Even with the large sequencing depth, rarefaction of the sorted-subset datasets indicated that sequencing was incomplete. Only blood was sampled, and tissue TCR repertoires likely differ from those in blood. Sharing across a handful of donors was observed for 4.5% to 6.5% of naive CD4, 3% to 4% of naive CD8, about 2.3% of memory CD4, and roughly 0.43% of memory CD8 clonotypes. Compared with non-shared clonotypes, the clonotypes found in all four sorted-subset donors had higher generation probabilities. Pairwise subsampling indicated that sequencing depth was expected to affect the degree of clonotype sharing among donors. The small number of donors limited the genetic and exposure-history diversity represented. Naive subsets generally had larger estimated clonotype richness than memory subsets.

Using the deep immunoSEQ assay, multiplex PCR amplified TCR CDR3 regions from genomic DNA. Extracted genomic DNA from each cell subset was spread evenly across all wells of several immunoSEQ 96-well plates, with each plate serving as a replicate. Each replicate PCR for sorted subsets received approximately 220 ng genomic DNA, equal to 30,000 or so T cell genomes. Purified libraries were quantified with a Qubit 3.0 fluorometer, sized on a Bioanalyzer 2100, and re-quantified with the KAPA Library Quantification kit. Each immunoSEQ 96-well plate was sequenced on its own single-read 150-cycle Illumina NextSeq 550 flow cell. From the authors' description of their analysis: Because the immunoSEQ output held only junctional sequences and lacked quality scores, the filtering could not match the filtering applied to full-length reads. Sequences were annotated with PyIR, a Python wrapper for IgBLAST v1.9, and V/J genes and CDR3 were assigned using IMGT germline references. Any read was removed if the V/J assignment was weak (E-value above 1e-6), the CDR3 was missing, or the read contained stop codons, out-of-frame junctions, or ambiguous translated residues. V3J clonotypes were defined as sequences sharing the same inferred V gene, J gene, and CDR3 amino acid sequence. The percentage overlap between two repertoires was calculated by dividing the number of shared unique clonotypes by the size of the smaller repertoire. Richness of each repertoire was evaluated using RTK rarefaction, the Chao1 estimator, and Recon v2.1 estimates of unobserved clonotypes. OLGA was used to compute generation probabilities for all TCRbeta clonotypes that the gDNA method yielded from four donors. TCRdb re-hosts the immuneACCESS table, in-frame sequences only. Its copies lack some clones; in the studies checked, an unresolved V gene accounts for under half of them, and the cause for the rest is not known. The DNA was the basis for D and trimming; V, J and clone size are from that table. This sample has about 1.5 million clones in its table, and roughly 98% of those were observed once. The ten largest account for 0.4% to 0.45% of the sample.

From cysteine to phenylalanine, the CDR3 is 15 amino acids long. The only DNA kept is the CDR3, 45 bases in frame from the first base. V has 5 bases trimmed and J has 8 bases trimmed; junction bases matching no gene number 8. According to the germline V gene (reference sequence), CDR1 reads MNHNY and CDR2 reads SVGAGI. The donors were healthy, HIV-negative adults with no recently reported acute infections or vaccinations. Every donor was a Caucasian adult living in Nashville, Tennessee, USA. CD4+ T cells were enriched by magnetic negative selection; naive cells were then positively selected on CD45RA, and the negative fraction formed the memory subset. Blood was obtained by leukapheresis, after which PBMCs were separated by Ficoll-Histopaque density gradient centrifugation and cryopreserved in liquid nitrogen vapor phase. Purity and quantity of every magnetically sorted T cell population were checked by analytical flow cytometry. Genomic DNA was isolated from each sorted fraction and quantified by UV absorbance on a Nanodrop 2000c.

Points on this clone: Its antigen remains unidentified. Per-base qualities were not stored, and no clone one base away is much larger.

This sequence originates from a young man in good health. The source material was naive CD4+ T cells sorted from blood. Taken with the paper, the label for cell subset or site translates to: CD45RA+ positively selected. The chain was built from TRBV6-6 and TRBJ2-1; 11 bases in the junction line up with TRBD1. DNA sequence: TGTGCCAGCAGTGCCCGGACAGGGGGCCTCCATGAGCAGTTCTTC. Protein translation: CASSARTGGLHEQFF.